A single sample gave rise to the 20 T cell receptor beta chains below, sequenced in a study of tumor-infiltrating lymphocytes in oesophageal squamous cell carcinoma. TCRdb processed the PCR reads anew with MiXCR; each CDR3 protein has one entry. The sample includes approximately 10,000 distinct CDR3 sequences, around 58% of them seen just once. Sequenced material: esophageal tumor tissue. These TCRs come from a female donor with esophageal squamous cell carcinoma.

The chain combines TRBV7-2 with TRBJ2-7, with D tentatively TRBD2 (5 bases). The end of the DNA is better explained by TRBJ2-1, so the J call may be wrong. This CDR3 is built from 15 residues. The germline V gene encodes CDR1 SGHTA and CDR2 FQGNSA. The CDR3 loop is CASSLVGGSFNEQFF. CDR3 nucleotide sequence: TGTGCCAGCAGCTTAGTGGGCGGGTCCTTTAATGAGCAGTTCTTC.

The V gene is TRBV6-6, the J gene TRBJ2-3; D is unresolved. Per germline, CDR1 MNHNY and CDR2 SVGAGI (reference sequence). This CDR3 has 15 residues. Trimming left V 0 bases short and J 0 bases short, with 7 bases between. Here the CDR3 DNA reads TGTGCCAGCAGTTACTCTGCAGTTAGCACAGATACGCAGTATTTT. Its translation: CASSYSAVSTDTQYF.

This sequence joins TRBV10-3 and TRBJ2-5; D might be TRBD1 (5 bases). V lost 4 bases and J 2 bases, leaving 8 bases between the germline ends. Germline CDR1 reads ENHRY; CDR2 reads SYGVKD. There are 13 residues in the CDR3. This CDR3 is CAISGTGQETQYF. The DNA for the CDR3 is TGTGCCATCAGTGGAACAGGACAAGAGACCCAGTACTTC.

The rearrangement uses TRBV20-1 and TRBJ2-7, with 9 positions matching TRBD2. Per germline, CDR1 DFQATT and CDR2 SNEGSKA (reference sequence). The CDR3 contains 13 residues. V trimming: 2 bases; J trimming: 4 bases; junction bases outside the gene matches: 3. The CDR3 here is CSARLSGGYEQYF. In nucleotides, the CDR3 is TGCAGTGCTAGACTTAGCGGGGGTTACGAGCAGTACTTC.

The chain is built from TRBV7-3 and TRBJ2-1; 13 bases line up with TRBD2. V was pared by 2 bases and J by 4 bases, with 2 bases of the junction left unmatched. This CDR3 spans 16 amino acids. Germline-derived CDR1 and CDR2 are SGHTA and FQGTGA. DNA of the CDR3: TGTGCCAGCAGCTTAGGACTAGCGGGAGTGTACAATGAGCAGTTCTTC. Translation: CASSLGLAGVYNEQFF.

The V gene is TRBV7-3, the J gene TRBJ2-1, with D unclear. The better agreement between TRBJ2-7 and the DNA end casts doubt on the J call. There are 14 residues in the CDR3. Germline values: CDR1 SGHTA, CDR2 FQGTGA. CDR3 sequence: CASSLNVGSDTQYF. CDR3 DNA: TGTGCCAGCAGCTTAAATGTGGGGTCAGATACGCAGTACTTC.

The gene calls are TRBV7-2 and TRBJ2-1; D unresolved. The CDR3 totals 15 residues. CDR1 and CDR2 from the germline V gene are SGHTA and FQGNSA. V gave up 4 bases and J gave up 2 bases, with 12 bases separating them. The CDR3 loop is CASSSMLTAYNEQFF. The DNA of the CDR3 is TGTGCCAGCAGCTCGATGCTTACAGCCTACAATGAGCAGTTCTTC. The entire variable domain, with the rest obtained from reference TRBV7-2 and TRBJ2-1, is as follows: GAGVSQSPSNKVTEKGKDVELRCDPISGHTALYWYRQSLGQGLEFLIYFQGNSAPDKSGLPSDRFSAERTGGSVSTLTIQRTQQEDSAVYLCASSSMLTAYNEQFFGPGTRLTVL.

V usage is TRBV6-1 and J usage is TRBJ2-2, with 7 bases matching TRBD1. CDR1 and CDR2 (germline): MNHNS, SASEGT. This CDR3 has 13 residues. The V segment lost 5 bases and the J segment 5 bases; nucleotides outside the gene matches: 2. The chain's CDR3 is CASSSQGTGELFF. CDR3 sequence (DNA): TGTGCCAGCAGTTCACAGGGGACCGGGGAGCTGTTTTTT.

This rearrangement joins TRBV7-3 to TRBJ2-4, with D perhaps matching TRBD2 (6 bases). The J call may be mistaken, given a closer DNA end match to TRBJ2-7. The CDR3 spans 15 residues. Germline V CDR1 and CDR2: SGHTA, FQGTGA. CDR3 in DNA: TGTGCCAGCAGCTTATACGGGGGTGAGACCTACGAGCAGTACTTC. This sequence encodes CASSLYGGETYEQYF.

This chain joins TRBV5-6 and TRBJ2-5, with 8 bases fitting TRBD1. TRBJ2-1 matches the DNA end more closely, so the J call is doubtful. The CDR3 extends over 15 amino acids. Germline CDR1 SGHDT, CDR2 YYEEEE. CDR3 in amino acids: CASSLARGRINEQFF. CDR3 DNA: TGTGCCAGCAGCTTGGCCAGGGGGCGCATCAATGAGCAGTTCTTC.

In nucleotides, the CDR3 is TGTGCCAGCAGACGGGGACAGGGAGGCAATGAGCAGTTCTTC. It yields the protein CASRRGQGGNEQFF. V usage is TRBV7-4 and J usage is TRBJ2-7, with 9 bases identical to TRBD1. The J call may be incorrect, as the DNA end agrees better with TRBJ2-1. The CDR3 length is 14 residues. Germline loops: CDR1 SGHVT, CDR2 SQSDAQ.

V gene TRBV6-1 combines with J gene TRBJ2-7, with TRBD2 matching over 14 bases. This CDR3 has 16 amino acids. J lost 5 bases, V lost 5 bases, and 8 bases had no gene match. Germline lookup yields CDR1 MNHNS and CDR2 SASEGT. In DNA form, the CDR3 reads TGTGCCAGCAGTTCCCGGACTAGCGGGGGGAGGAACGAGCAGTACTTC. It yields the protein CASSSRTSGGRNEQYF.

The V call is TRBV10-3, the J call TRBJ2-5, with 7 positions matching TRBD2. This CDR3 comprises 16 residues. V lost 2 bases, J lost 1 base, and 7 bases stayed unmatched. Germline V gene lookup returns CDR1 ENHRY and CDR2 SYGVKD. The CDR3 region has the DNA TGTGCCATCAGTGAGAGCGGCGGGGGTATCCAAGAGACCCAGTACTTC. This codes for CAISESGGGIQETQYF.

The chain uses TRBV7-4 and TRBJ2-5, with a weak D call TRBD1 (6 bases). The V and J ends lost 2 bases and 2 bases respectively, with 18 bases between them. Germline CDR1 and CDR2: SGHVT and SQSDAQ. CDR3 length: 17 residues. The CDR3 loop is CASSLRDLRGSQETQYF. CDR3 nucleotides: TGTGCCAGCAGCTTAAGGGACCTCAGGGGATCTCAAGAGACCCAGTACTTC.

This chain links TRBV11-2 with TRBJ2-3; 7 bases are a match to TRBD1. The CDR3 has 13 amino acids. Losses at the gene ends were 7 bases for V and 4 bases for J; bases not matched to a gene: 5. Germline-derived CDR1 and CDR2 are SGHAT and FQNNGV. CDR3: CASNHRGADTQYF. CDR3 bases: TGTGCCAGCAACCACAGGGGTGCAGATACGCAGTATTTT. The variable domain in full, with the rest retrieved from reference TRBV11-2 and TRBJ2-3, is EAGVAQSPRYKIIEKRQSVAFWCNPISGHATLYWYQQILGQGPKLLIQFQNNGVVDDSQLPKDRFSAERLKGVDSTLKIQPAKLEDSAVYLCASNHRGADTQYFGPGTRLTVL.

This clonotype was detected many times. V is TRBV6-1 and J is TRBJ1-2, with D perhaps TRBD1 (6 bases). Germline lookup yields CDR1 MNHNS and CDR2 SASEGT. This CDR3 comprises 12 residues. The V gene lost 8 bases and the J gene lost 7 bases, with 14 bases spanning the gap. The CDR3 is CASEGGLGGYTF. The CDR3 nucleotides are TGTGCCAGCGAGGGGGGGTTGGGTGGCTACACCTTC.

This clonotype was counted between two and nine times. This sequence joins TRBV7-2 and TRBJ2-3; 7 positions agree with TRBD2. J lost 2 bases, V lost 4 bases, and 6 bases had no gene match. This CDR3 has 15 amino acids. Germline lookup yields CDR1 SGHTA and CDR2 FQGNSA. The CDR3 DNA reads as TGTGCCAGCAGCTCCCGACTAGCATTCACAGATACGCAGTATTTT. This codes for CASSSRLAFTDTQYF.

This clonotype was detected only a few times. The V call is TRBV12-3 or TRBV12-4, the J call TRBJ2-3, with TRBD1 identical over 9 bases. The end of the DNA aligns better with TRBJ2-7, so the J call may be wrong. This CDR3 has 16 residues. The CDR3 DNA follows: TGTGCCAGCAGTTTTGGGAAGGACAGGGGTCTCTACGAGCAGTACTTC. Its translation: CASSFGKDRGLYEQYF.

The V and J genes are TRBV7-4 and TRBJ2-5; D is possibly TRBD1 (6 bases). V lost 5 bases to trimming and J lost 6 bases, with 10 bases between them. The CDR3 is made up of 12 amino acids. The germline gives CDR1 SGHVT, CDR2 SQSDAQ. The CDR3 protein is CASSPGVQTQYF. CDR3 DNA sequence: TGTGCCAGCAGCCCAGGGGTGCAGACCCAGTACTTC.

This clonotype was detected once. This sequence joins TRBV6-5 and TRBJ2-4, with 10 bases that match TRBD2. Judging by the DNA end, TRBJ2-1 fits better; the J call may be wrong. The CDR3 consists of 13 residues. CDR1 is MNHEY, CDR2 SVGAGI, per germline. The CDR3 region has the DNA TGTGCCAGCAGGGAGCGGGAGGGCTATGAGCAGTTCTTC. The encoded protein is CASREREGYEQFF.